Below, one T cell receptor (beta chain) is given with its context. One entry per CDR3 protein, without DNA, is what TCRdb gives after re-calling the 5' RACE reads. The sample holds 150,000 to 200,000 distinct CDR3 sequences. This specimen belongs to a study of monozygotic twins with inflammatory bowel disease. The CDR3 is 15 amino acids. The germline CDR1 and CDR2 sequences are SGHTA and FQGNSA. Total RNA isolation used whole blood (no T cell sorting was performed). The clonotype comes from a human donor with ulcerative colitis or Crohn's disease, or a healthy co-twin of an affected twin (not recorded which). Input material: blood. This rearrangement joins TRBV7-2 to TRBJ2-1; TCRdb's D call, TRBD2, is unchecked because there is no DNA. The CDR3 sequence: CASSSLGLGNNEQFF.